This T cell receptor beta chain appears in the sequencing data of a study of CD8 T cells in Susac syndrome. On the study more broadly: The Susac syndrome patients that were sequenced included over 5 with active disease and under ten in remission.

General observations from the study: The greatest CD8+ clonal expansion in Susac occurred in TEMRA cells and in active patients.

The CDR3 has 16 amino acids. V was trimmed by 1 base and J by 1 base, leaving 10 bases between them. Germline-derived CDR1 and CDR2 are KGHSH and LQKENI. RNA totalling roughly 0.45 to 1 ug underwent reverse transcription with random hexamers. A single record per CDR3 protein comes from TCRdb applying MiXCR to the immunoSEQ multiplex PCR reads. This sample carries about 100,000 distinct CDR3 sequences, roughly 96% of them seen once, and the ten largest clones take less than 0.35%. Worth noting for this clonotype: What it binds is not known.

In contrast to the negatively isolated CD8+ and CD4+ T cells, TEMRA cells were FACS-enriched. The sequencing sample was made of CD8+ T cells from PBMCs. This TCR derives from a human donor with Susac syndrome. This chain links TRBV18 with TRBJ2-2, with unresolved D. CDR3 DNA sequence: TGTGCCAGCTCACCACAAAGGAAAGTGAACACCGGGGAGCTGTTTTTT. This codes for CASSPQRKVNTGELFF.